A single sample gave rise to the 8 T cell receptor beta chains below, sequenced in a study of T-cell memory formation after mild COVID-19. TCRdb itself ran the 5' RACE reads through MiXCR, one entry per CDR3 protein. The sample records roughly 550,000 distinct CDR3 sequences, roughly 22% being singletons. Specimen: PBMCs or a T cell subset sorted from them (not recorded which). The source is an adult woman who had mild COVID-19 (a few samples of this study predate the infection). Cell type and time point are not known.

The table lists this clonotype with a few counts. This sequence joins TRBV5-5 and TRBJ2-1; tentative D call: TRBD2 (5 bases). Trimming removed 2 bases at V and 1 base at J, with 10 bases between. The CDR3 spans 15 residues. Per the germline V gene, CDR1 is SGHKS and CDR2 is YYEKEE (reference sequence). CDR3 DNA sequence: TGTGCCAGCAGCTTACTGAGGACTTCCTACAATGAGCAGTTCTTC. The encoded protein is CASSLLRTSYNEQFF.

The chain uses TRBV7-2 and TRBJ1-4; D gene ambiguous. The CDR3 consists of 13 residues. V dropped 5 bases and J dropped 7 bases, with 11 bases sitting between them. Germline-derived CDR1 and CDR2 are SGHTA and FQGNSA. The CDR3 coding sequence is TGTGCCAGCAGCGGGCTGGCCGTTGAAAAACTGTTTTTT. This sequence encodes CASSGLAVEKLFF.

This clonotype occurred a few times. The CDR3 sequence: CASSSPASWGYEDTQYF. The CDR3 DNA sequence: TGTGCCAGCAGTTCACCTGCCTCGTGGGGGTATGAAGATACGCAGTATTTT. The V and J genes are TRBV12-3 or TRBV12-4 and TRBJ2-3; D tentatively reads TRBD1 or TRBD2 (5 bases each). The CDR3 is 17 residues long. Trimming left V 4 bases short and J 5 bases short, with 22 bases between.

This clonotype was recorded at least ten times. The V call is TRBV24-1, the J call TRBJ2-2; D is perhaps TRBD2 (6 bases). The CDR3 is 17 residues long. CDR1 and CDR2 (germline): KGHDR, SFDVKD. V was cut by 1 base and J by 2 bases, with 13 bases left in between. CDR3 bases: TGTGCCACCAGTGATTTCCCGGGAGTCGTCAACACCGGGGAGCTGTTTTTT. Translated, it gives CATSDFPGVVNTGELFF.

This clonotype was seen repeatedly, ten times or more. The chain employs TRBV15 and TRBJ2-7, with 8 bases that match TRBD2. From germline, CDR1 is LNHNV and CDR2 YYDKDF (reference sequence). CDR3 length equals 15 residues. J gave up 2 bases and V 0 bases, and 3 bases lay outside the gene matches. The CDR3 DNA is TGTGCCACCAGCAGAGATTCGGGGGGGCCCTACGAGCAGTACTTC. Translation: CATSRDSGGPYEQYF.

J is TRBJ2-3 and V is TRBV12-3 or TRBV12-4; D unclear. This CDR3 has 12 residues. The V end was cut by 5 bases, the J end by 5 bases, with 8 bases between. The CDR3 loop reads CASSHPRDTQYF. The CDR3 DNA is TGTGCCAGCAGTCACCCCAGAGATACGCAGTATTTT.

V gene TRBV4-1 combines with J gene TRBJ2-7; no definite D call. Germline lookup yields CDR1 MGHRA and CDR2 YSYEKL. This CDR3 is built from 14 residues. Trimming removed 0 bases from V and 2 bases from J, with 8 bases in between. CDR3 DNA: TGCGCCAGCAGCCAAGACAACGGACCCTACGAGCAGTACTTC. It is translated as CASSQDNGPYEQYF.

J is TRBJ2-5 and V is TRBV7-2; D may correspond to TRBD1 or TRBD2 (6 bases each). Germline-derived CDR1 and CDR2 are SGHTA and FQGNSA. Trimming took 1 base from V and 5 from J, leaving 11 bases between them. The CDR3 is made up of 14 amino acids. CDR3 nucleotides: TGTGCCAGCAGCTTAGATAGGGGGGCGGAGACCCAGTACTTC. Translation: CASSLDRGAETQYF.